The entry below describes one TCR beta chain. This record comes from a study of blood T cell repertoires in COVID-19. Study-level information: Samples taken during acute and convalescent COVID-19 were collected in the United States, Italy and Spain. Nucleic acid was either cDNA or gDNA, and it came from T cells, B-cell-depleted T cells, or PBMCs.

The V segment lost 6 bases and the J segment 0 bases; nucleotides outside the gene matches: 1. CDR3 size: 14 residues. Germline V gene lookup returns CDR1 MNHEY and CDR2 SVGAGI. Study processing details: For nucleated cells, counts were estimated from reference gene primer amplification. Sequencing used immunoSEQ multiplex PCR; TCRdb keeps in-frame clones, though not all of them. V and J calls and clone size are as listed in that table; D and trimming were resolved from the DNA. The sample records under 130,000 clones, 80% to 85% being singletons. The sequencing sample was made of peripheral blood. The chain combines TRBV6-5 with TRBJ1-4, with 7 bases that match TRBD1. The TCR sequence derives from a man older than 75 with acute or convalescent COVID-19. This CDR3 reads CASRGQTTNEKLFF. DNA of the CDR3: TGTGCCAGCAGGGGACAGACAACTAATGAAAAACTGTTTTTT.